This T cell receptor beta chain was sequenced in a study of a mutant IDH1 vaccine in newly diagnosed glioma. Turning to the study itself: The study gave patients eight vaccinations in weeks 1, 3, 5, 7, 11, 15, 19, 23.

General study results and limits: Among patients, nearly 95% showed immune responses induced by the vaccine.

For this clone: Its antigen is still unknown.

Looked up from germline, CDR1 is SGHAT and CDR2 is FQNNGV. Trimming left V 4 bases short and J 3 bases short, with 16 bases between. This CDR3 comprises 15 residues. The assay was immunoSEQ multiplex PCR, and TCRdb's table has in-frame clones only and misses some. The repertoire holds 55,000 to 65,000 clones, with about 80% as singletons. Sample time point: week 11, during vaccination. All doses held 300 ug of mutant IDH1 20-mer peptide, with topical imiquimod. This receptor was taken from a man between 50 and 59 years old with glioma. The gene calls are TRBV11-2 and TRBJ2-7; perhaps TRBD1 as D (5 bases). This material consisted of PBMCs, taken from a glioma patient whose treatment included an IDH1 peptide vaccine. The CDR3 sequence is CASSSLNQGHYEQYF. Written as DNA, the CDR3 is TGTGCCAGCAGCTCACTAAATCAGGGTCACTACGAGCAGTACTTC.